The 5 T cell receptor beta chains below all came from one sample that was sequenced in a study of human T cells and chemical hapten exposure. TCRdb processed the RACE reads anew with MiXCR; each CDR3 protein has one entry. The table lists 40,000 to 60,000 distinct CDR3 sequences, around 9.3% of them singletons. Time point defined: patch test 1, 2 weeks after DPC sensitization. Treatment indicated: therapeutic diphenylcyclopropenone sensitization with weekly scalp DPC. The sequencing used whole blood, collected in connection with sensitization to the hapten diphenylcyclopropenone (DPC). The receptors were gathered from a woman aged 50 to 60 with alopecia areata. Some clones in this sample may be carry-over from other donors' samples.

In this sample, this clonotype turned up many times. The chain carries TRBV6-5 and TRBJ1-1; TRBD1 matches at 7 bases. CDR1 is MNHEY and CDR2 is SVGAGI in the germline V gene. V lost 2 bases and J lost 3; bases outside the gene matches: 6. The CDR3 sequence is 15 residues long. CDR3 loop: CASSYVGRGYTEAFF. In DNA form, the CDR3 reads TGTGCCAGCAGTTACGTAGGCAGGGGGTACACTGAAGCTTTCTTT.

This chain uses TRBV7-6 with TRBJ1-1; perhaps TRBD1 as D (5 bases). The germline V gene has CDR1 SGHVS and CDR2 FNYEAQ. V was pared by 5 bases and J by 1 base, with 8 bases between. This CDR3 is 13 amino acids long. The CDR3 sequence is CASSQQENTEAFF. The CDR3 region has the DNA TGTGCCAGCAGCCAACAGGAGAACACTGAAGCTTTCTTT.

The chain is built from TRBV6-2 or TRBV6-3 and TRBJ2-2, with D possibly being TRBD1 (6 bases). V was pared by 4 bases and J by 6 bases, with 12 bases between. Germline loops: CDR1 MNHEY, CDR2 SVGEGT. CDR3 length: 14 residues. CDR3 residues: CASSFNRASGELFF. CDR3 DNA: TGTGCCAGCAGTTTCAACAGGGCCTCCGGGGAGCTGTTTTTT.

This clonotype has at least ten counts. The V call is TRBV20-1, the J call TRBJ2-3, with D hard to call. Germline CDR1 and CDR2: DFQATT and SNEGSKA (reference sequence). The CDR3 is made up of 15 amino acids. Trimming removed 1 base at V and 2 bases at J, with 13 bases between. The CDR3 region has the DNA TGCAGTGCTAGAGGGTCCGATACCGACACAGATACGCAGTATTTT. Its translation: CSARGSDTDTDTQYF.

The sample holds many counts of this clonotype. This sequence joins TRBV5-1 and TRBJ2-3, with no clear D. The germline V and J ends were trimmed by 0 bases and 3 bases, with 8 bases remaining between them. The CDR3 spans 14 residues. CDR1 is SGHRS, CDR2 YFSETQ, per germline. CDR3 DNA sequence: TGCGCCAGCAGCTTGGGACATCAAACAGATACGCAGTATTTT. It codes for CASSLGHQTDTQYF.